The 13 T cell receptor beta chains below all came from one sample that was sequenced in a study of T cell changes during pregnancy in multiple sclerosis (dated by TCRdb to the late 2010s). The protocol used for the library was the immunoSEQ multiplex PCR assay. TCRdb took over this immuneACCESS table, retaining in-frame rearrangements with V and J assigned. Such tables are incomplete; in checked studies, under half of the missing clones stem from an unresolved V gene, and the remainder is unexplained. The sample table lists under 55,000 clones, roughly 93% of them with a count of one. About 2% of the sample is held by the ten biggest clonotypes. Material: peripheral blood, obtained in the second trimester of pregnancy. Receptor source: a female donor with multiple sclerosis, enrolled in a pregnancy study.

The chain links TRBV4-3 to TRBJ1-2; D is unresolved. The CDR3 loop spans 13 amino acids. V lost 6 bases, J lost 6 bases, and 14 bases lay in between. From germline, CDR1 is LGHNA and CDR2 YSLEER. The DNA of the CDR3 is TGCGCCAGCAGTCCGGGAAGTGGTCATGGCTACACCTTC. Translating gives CASSPGSGHGYTF.

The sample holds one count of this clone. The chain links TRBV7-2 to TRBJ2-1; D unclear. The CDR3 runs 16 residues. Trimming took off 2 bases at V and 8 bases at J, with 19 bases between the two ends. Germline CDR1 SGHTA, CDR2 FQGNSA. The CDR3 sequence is CASSLWSGSGFDEQFF. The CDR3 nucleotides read TGTGCCAGCAGCTTATGGTCCGGGTCTGGCTTCGATGAGCAGTTCTTC.

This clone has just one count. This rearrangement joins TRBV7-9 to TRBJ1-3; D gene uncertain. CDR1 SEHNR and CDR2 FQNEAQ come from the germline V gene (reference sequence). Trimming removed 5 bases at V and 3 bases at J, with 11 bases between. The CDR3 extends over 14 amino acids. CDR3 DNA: TGTGCCAGCAGCCTCGCTGAGGATGGAAACACCATATATTTT. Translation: CASSLAEDGNTIYF.

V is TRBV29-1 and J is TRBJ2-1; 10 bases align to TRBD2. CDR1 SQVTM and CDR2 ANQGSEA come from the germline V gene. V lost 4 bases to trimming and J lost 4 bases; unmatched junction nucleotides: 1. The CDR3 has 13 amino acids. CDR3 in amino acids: CSVGTSGYNEQFF. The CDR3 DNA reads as TGCAGCGTTGGGACTAGCGGATACAATGAGCAGTTCTTC.

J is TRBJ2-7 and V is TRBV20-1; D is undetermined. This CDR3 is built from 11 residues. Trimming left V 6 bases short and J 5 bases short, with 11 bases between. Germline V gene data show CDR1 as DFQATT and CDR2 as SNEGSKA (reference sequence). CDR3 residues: CSAQIRNEQYF. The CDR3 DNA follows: TGCAGTGCACAAATCAGGAACGAGCAGTACTTC.

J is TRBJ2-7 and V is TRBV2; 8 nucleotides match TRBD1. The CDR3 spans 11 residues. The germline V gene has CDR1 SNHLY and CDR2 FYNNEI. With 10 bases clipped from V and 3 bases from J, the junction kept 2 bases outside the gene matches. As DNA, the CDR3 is TGTGCCATTGGGACAGGCTACGAGCAGTACTTC. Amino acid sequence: CAIGTGYEQYF. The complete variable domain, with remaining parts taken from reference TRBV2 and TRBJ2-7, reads EPEVTQTPSHQVTQMGQEVILRCVPISNHLYFYWYRQILGQKVEFLVSFYNNEISEKSEIFDDQFSVERPDGSNFTLKIRSTKLEDSAMYFCAIGTGYEQYFGPGTRLTVT.

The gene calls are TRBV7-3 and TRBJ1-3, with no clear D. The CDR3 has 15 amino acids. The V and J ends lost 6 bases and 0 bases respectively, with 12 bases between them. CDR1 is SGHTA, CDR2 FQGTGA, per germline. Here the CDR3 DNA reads TGTGCCAGCAGGCGCGGAGGCGGCTCTGGAAACACCATATATTTT. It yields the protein CASRRGGGSGNTIYF.

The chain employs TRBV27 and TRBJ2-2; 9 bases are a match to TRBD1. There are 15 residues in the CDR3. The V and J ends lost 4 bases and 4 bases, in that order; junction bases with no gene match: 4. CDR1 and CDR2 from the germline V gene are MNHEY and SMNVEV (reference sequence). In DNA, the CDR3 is TGTGCCAGCAGTTCCGGGACAGGGCCCACCGGGGAGCTGTTTTTT. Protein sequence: CASSSGTGPTGELFF.

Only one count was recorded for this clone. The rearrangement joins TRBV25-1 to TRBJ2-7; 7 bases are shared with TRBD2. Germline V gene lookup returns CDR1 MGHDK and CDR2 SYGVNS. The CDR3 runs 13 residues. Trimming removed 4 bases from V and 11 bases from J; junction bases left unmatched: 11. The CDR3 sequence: CASSVGTTIFEYF. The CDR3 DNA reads TGTGCCAGCAGTGTCGGGACTACGATTTTCGAGTACTTC.

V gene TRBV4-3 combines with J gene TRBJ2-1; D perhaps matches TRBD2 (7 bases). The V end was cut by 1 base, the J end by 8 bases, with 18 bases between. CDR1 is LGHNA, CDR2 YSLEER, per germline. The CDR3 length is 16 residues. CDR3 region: CASSQVGGARGDEQFF. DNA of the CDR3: TGCGCCAGCAGCCAAGTAGGGGGGGCAAGGGGTGATGAGCAGTTCTTC.

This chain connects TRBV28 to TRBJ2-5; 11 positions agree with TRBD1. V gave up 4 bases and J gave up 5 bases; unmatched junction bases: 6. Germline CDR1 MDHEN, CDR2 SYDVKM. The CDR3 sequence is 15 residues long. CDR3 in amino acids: CASSSGDRGWETQYF. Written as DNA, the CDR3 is TGTGCCAGCAGTTCCGGGGACAGGGGGTGGGAGACCCAGTACTTC.

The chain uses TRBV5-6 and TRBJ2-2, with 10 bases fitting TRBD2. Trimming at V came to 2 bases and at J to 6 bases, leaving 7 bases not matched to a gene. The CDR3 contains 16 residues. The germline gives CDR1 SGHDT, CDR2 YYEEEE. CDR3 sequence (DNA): TGTGCCAGCAGCTTCTCTAGCGGGAGAGTCGCCGGGGAGCTGTTTTTT. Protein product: CASSFSSGRVAGELFF.

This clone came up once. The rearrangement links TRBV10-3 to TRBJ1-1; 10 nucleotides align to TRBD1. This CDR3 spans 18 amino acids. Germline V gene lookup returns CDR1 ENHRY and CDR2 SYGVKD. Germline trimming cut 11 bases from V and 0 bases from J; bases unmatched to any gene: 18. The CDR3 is CASKPGTGDSRVNTEAFF. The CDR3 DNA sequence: TGTGCCTCGAAACCCGGGACAGGGGACTCCCGGGTGAACACTGAAGCTTTCTTT.